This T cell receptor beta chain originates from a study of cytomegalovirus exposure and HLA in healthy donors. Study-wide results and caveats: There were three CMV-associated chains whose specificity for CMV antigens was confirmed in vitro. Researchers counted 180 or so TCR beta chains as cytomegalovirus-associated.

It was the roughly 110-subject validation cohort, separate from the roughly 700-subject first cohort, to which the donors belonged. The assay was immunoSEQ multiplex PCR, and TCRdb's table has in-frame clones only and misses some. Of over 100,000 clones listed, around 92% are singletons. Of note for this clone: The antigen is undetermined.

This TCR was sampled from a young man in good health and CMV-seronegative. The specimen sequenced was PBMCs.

DNA of the CDR3: TGTGCCAGCAGCCGGGACAGGAGAAATGAAAAACTGTTTTTT. Its translation: CASSRDRRNEKLFF. This rearrangement joins TRBV13 to TRBJ1-4; the match to TRBD1 covers 8 bases. The CDR3 loop spans 14 amino acids. V lost 5 bases, J lost 5 bases, and 4 bases stayed unmatched. CDR1 and CDR2 from the germline V gene are PRHDT and FYEKMQ (reference sequence).